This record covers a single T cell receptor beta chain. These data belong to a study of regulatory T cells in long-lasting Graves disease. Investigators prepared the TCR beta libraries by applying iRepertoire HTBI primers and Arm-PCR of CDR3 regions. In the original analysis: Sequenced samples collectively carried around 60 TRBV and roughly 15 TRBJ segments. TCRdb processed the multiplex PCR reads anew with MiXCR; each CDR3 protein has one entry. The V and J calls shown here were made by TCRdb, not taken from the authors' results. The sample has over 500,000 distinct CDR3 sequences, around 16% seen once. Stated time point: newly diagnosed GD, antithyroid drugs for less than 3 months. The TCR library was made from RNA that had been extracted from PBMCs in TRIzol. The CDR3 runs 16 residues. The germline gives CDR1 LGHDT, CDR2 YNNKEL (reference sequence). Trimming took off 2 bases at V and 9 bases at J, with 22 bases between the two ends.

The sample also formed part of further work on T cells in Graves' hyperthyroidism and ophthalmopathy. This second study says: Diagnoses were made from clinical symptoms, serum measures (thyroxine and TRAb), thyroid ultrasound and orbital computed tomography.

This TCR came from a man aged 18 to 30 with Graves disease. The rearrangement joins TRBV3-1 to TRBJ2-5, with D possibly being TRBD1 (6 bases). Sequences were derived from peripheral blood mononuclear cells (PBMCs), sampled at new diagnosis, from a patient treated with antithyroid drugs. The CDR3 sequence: CASSQRAGEKRWAQYF. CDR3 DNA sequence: TGTGCCAGCAGCCAACGGGCAGGGGAGAAGAGATGGGCCCAGTACTTC.